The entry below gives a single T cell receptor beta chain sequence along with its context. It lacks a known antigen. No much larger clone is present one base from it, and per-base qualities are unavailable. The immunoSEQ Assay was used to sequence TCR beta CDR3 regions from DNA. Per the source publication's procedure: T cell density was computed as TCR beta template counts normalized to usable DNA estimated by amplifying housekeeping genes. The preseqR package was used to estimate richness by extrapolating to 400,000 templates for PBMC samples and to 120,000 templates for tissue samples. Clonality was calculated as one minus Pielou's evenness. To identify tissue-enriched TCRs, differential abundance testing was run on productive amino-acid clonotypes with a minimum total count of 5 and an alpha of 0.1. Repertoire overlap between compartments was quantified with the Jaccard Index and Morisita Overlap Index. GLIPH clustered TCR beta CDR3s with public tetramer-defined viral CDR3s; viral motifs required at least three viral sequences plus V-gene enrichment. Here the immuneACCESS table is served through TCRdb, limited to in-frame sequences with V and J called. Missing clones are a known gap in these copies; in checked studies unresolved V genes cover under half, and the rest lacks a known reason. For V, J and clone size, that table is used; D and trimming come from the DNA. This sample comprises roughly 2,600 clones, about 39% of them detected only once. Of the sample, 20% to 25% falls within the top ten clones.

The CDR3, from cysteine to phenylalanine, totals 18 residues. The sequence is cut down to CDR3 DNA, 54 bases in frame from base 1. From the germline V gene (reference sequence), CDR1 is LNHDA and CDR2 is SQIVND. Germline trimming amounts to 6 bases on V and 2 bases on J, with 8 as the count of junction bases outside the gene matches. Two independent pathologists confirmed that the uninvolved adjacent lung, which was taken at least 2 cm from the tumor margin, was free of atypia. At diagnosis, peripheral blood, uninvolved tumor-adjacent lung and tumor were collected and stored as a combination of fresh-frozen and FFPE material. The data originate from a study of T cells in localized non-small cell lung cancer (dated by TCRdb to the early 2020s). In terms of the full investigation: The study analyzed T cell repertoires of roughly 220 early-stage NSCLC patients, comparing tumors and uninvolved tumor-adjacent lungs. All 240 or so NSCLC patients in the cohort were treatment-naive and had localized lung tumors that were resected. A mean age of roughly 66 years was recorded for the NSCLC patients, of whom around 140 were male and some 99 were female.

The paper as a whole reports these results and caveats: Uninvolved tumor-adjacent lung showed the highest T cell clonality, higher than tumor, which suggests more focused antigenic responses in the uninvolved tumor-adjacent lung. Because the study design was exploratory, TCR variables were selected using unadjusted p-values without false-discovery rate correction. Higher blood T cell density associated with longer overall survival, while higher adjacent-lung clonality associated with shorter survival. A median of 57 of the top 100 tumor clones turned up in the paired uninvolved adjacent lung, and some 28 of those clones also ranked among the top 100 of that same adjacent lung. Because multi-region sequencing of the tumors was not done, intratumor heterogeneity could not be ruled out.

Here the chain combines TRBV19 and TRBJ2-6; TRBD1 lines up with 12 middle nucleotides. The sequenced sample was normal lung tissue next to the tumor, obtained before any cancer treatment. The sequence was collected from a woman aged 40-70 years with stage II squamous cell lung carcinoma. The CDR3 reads CASRKGTGGAAGANVLTF. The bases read TGTGCCAGTAGAAAAGGGACAGGGGGCGCGGCTGGGGCCAACGTCCTGACTTTC.